This T cell receptor beta chain is from a study of shared clonotypes between healthy human individuals. Study-wide results and limits: Richness estimates generally favored naive over memory subsets.

Germline CDR1 and CDR2: WNHNN and SYGVQD (reference sequence). V was clipped by 2 bases and J by 8 bases, with 7 bases between them. This CDR3 spans 11 amino acids. Concerning this clone: What it binds is not known.

The authors loaded roughly 200 ng DNA, 25,000 to 30,000 T cell genomes, into sorted-subset replicate PCRs. Here immunoSEQ multiplex PCR was the method, and the copy in TCRdb shows in-frame clones only, minus some. The sample lists roughly 2.2 million clones, 92% occurring once. Sequencing was performed on naive CD4+ T cells from PBMCs. Subset of the sample: CD45RA+ positively selected. The sequence was obtained from a man aged 18-30 years in good health. Some clones in this sample may be carry-over from other donors' samples. The rearrangement joins TRBV10-1 to TRBJ2-7; TRBD2 is a possible D gene (5 bases). CDR3 sequence: CASSEGGQQYF. The DNA of the CDR3 is TGCGCCAGCAGTGAGGGAGGCCAGCAGTACTTC.